One sample yielded the 15 T cell receptor beta chains listed below, sequenced in a study of identical twins. MiXCR was run by TCRdb on the 5' RACE reads, yielding one entry per CDR3 protein. This sample yields about 240,000 distinct CDR3 sequences, of which approximately 10% are seen a single time; 9% to 10% belongs to the top ten. The sequenced material came from memory T cells sorted from blood. The receptors originated from a man aged 45-65 years in good health.

This clonotype has a handful of counts. V and J are TRBV5-6 and TRBJ1-1; 7 nucleotides agree with TRBD1. Germline CDR1 and CDR2: SGHDT and YYEEEE. J was trimmed by 2 bases and V by 4 bases; bases with no gene match: 11. CDR3 length: 16 amino acids. The CDR3 DNA reads as TGTGCCAGCAGCCCGCGAATACGGACAGGAAACACTGAAGCTTTCTTT. The encoded protein is CASSPRIRTGNTEAFF.

The table lists this clonotype with many counts. J is TRBJ2-2 and V is TRBV20-1; TRBD2 aligns across 8 bases. V gave up 3 bases and J gave up 4 bases; unmatched junction bases: 7. This CDR3 region has 15 residues. Per germline, CDR1 DFQATT and CDR2 SNEGSKA (reference sequence). The CDR3 here is CSARSSGGLTGELFF. DNA for the CDR3: TGCAGTGCTAGGTCCAGCGGGGGCCTCACCGGGGAGCTGTTTTTT.

This clonotype was picked up a small number of times. This chain links TRBV5-1 with TRBJ2-1; 8 positions agree with TRBD2. CDR3 length: 14 residues. V was clipped by 3 bases and J by 8 bases; unmatched bases: 7. Germline assignment: CDR1 SGHRS and CDR2 YFSETQ. CDR3 nucleotide sequence: TGCGCCAGCAGCTCAAGCGGGGGATTATATGAGCAGTTCTTC. Encoded protein: CASSSSGGLYEQFF.

Turning to this clonotype: A much larger clone is a single base away; this may be a read error. The chain combines TRBV5-1 with TRBJ1-1, with D hard to call. V was trimmed by 0 bases and J by 4 bases, leaving 10 bases between them. The V gene's germline CDR1 is SGHRS and CDR2 YFSETQ. The length of the CDR3 is 14 residues. The CDR3 DNA follows: TGCGCCAGCAGCTTGGGGGCTCTGAGCACTGAAGCTTTCTTT. This encodes CASSLGALSTEAFF. The variable domain in full, with the rest retrieved from reference TRBV5-1 and TRBJ1-1, is KAGVTQTPRYLIKTRGQQVTLSCSPISGHRSVSWYQQTPGQGLQFLFEYFSETQRNKGNFPGRFSGRQFSNSRSEMNVSTLELGDSALYLCASSLGALSTEAFFGQGTRLTVV.

This clonotype appeared many times. The rearrangement uses TRBV5-1 and TRBJ2-3, with 8 nucleotides matching TRBD2. The V gene end was trimmed by 4 bases and the J gene end by 5 bases; junction bases not matched to a gene: 6. Per the germline V gene, CDR1 is SGHRS and CDR2 is YFSETQ. CDR3 size: 14 residues. CDR3 protein: CASSRGGQRDTQYF. In DNA form, the CDR3 reads TGCGCCAGCAGCCGCGGGGGGCAGAGAGATACGCAGTATTTT.

This chain uses TRBV20-1 with TRBJ1-1; D is undetermined. The germline gives CDR1 DFQATT, CDR2 SNEGSKA (reference sequence). This CDR3 region has 14 residues. The V end was cut by 4 bases, the J end by 1 base, with 13 bases between. The CDR3 DNA reads TGCAGTGCTACCTTCTTAGGGCCGAACACTGAAGCTTTCTTT. Amino acids: CSATFLGPNTEAFF.

The V gene is TRBV7-3, the J gene TRBJ2-7; a possible D gene is TRBD2 (6 bases). The V end was cut by 8 bases, the J end by 5 bases, with 16 bases between. This CDR3 comprises 13 residues. Germline lookup yields CDR1 SGHTA and CDR2 FQGTGA. CDR3 DNA sequence: TGTGCCAGCGCCCTCCGGGGAGGCCACGAGCAGTACTTC. This codes for CASALRGGHEQYF.

This clonotype was counted many times. This chain connects TRBV18 to TRBJ2-7; D tentatively fits TRBD1 or TRBD2 (5 bases each). Trimming took off 3 bases at V and 0 bases at J, with 6 bases between the two ends. Germline V gene sequence: CDR1 KGHSH, CDR2 LQKENI. The CDR3 is 13 residues long. CDR3 in DNA: TGTGCCAGCTCACCGGGACCCTCCTACGAGCAGTACTTC. Translating it yields CASSPGPSYEQYF.

V and J are TRBV5-1 and TRBJ1-5; D ambiguous. The germline CDR1 and CDR2 sequences are SGHRS and YFSETQ. V lost 5 bases, J lost 3 bases, and 9 bases lay in between. The CDR3 runs 13 residues. CDR3: CASSWAPNQPQHF. The CDR3 coding sequence is TGCGCCAGCAGTTGGGCCCCCAATCAGCCCCAGCATTTT.

On this clonotype: Relative to the germline gene, one junction end is altered; a read error may explain this. The J gene is TRBJ2-1, the V gene TRBV7-9; 13 bases map to TRBD2. This CDR3 region has 14 residues. Germline values: CDR1 SEHNR, CDR2 FQNEAQ (reference sequence). The CDR3, as DNA: TGTGCCAGCTCAAGACTAGCGGGAGGTGATGAGAAGTTCTTC. Encoded protein: CASSRLAGGDEKFF.

The rearrangement joins TRBV3-1 to TRBJ2-7; D perhaps matches TRBD2 (6 bases). Trimming removed 1 base at V and 2 bases at J, with 12 bases between. The CDR3 extends over 15 amino acids. Germline V lookup: CDR1 LGHDT, CDR2 YNNKEL (reference sequence). The CDR3 reads CASSQVQGGAYEQYF. The CDR3 nucleotides are TGTGCCAGCAGCCAAGTCCAGGGAGGCGCCTACGAGCAGTACTTC.

This chain links TRBV7-2 with TRBJ2-2; 11 bases fit TRBD1. Trimming cost V 6 bases and J 8 bases; bases outside gene matches: 5. This CDR3 is 14 amino acids long. Looked up from germline, CDR1 is SGHTA and CDR2 is FQGNSA. CDR3 DNA: TGTGCCAGCAGATTGGGACAGGGGGGAGGGGAGCTGTTTTTT. Encoded protein: CASRLGQGGGELFF.

Here the CDR3 DNA reads TGTGCCAGCAGCTTTCTAGCGGGGGGGGCAGATACGCAGTATTTT. It translates to CASSFLAGGADTQYF. The V call is TRBV7-2, the J call TRBJ2-3; 12 bases fit TRBD2. Germline V gene lookup returns CDR1 SGHTA and CDR2 FQGNSA. With V trimmed by 3 bases and J by 4 bases, 2 bases remained unmatched. This CDR3 comprises 15 residues.

This clonotype was detected ten times or more. V gene TRBV28 combines with J gene TRBJ1-2; unclear D gene. The CDR3 sequence is 12 residues long. V was pared by 4 bases and J by 6 bases, with 9 bases between. From germline, CDR1 is MDHEN and CDR2 SYDVKM. The DNA for the CDR3 is TGTGCCAGCAGTTCTCAGGATCATGGCTACACCTTC. Translated, it gives CASSSQDHGYTF.

The genes are TRBV7-6 and TRBJ2-3; 7 nucleotides match TRBD2. CDR3 length: 14 residues. Trimming removed 5 bases from V and 1 base from J; junction bases left unmatched: 3. Germline V gives CDR1 SGHVS, CDR2 FNYEAQ. The CDR3 loop is CASSRSGGTDTQYF. The CDR3 region has the DNA TGTGCCAGCAGCCGGAGCGGGGGCACAGATACGCAGTATTTT.